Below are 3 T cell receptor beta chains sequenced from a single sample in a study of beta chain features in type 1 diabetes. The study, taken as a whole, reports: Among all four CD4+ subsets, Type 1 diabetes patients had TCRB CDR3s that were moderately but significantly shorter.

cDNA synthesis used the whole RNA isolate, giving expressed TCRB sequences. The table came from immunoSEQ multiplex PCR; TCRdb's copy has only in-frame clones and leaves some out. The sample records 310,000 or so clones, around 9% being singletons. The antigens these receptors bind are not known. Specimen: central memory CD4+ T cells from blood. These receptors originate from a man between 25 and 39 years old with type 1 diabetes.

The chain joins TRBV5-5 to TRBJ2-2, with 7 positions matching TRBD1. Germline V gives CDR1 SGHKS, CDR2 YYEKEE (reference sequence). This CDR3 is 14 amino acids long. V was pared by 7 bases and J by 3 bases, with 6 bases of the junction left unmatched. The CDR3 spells CASGIGGYTGELFF. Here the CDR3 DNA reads TGTGCCAGCGGAATAGGGGGCTACACCGGGGAGCTGTTTTTT.

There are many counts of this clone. The CDR3: CASSRQEAGELFF. The CDR3 nucleotides are TGTGCCAGCAGCCGGCAGGAGGCCGGGGAGCTGTTTTTT. V usage is TRBV14 and J usage is TRBJ2-2; a possible D gene is TRBD2 (5 bases). The germline V and J ends were trimmed by 4 bases and 6 bases, with 9 bases remaining between them. The CDR3 contains 13 residues. In germline, CDR1 is SGHDN, CDR2 FVKESK.

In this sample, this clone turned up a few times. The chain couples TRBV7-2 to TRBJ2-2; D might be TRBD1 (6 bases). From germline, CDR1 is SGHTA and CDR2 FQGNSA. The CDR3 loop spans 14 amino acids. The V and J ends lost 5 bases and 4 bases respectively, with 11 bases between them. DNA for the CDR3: TGTGCCAGCAGCCATCGGGACACCACCGGGGAGCTGTTTTTT. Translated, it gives CASSHRDTTGELFF.